The TCR beta chain under discussion was sequenced for a study of blood T cell repertoires in COVID-19. Overall study: The samples span acute and convalescent COVID-19 from the United States, Italy and Spain. T cells, B-cell-depleted T cells, or PBMCs supplied cDNA or gDNA.

Study processing details: Reference gene primer amplification in the assay estimated nucleated cell counts. The repertoire was sequenced with immunoSEQ multiplex PCR; TCRdb's copy has only in-frame clones and lacks some. The V and J calls and clone size are taken from that table; D and trimming were inferred from the DNA. The sample carries fewer than 20,000 clones, approximately 91% recorded once. Trimming removed 2 bases from V and 2 bases from J; junction bases left unmatched: 2. CDR3 length equals 14 residues. Germline CDR1 and CDR2: MGHDK and SYGVNS. This TCR was recovered from a human donor in a cohort sampled during active COVID-19. Input material: peripheral blood. The gene calls are TRBV25-1 and TRBJ1-2; 7 positions match TRBD1. The CDR3 DNA sequence: TGTGCCAGCAGTGAACCGGGACAGAACTATGGCTACACCTTC. This sequence encodes CASSEPGQNYGYTF.